This T cell receptor beta chain appears in the sequencing data of a study of shared clonotypes between healthy human individuals. Study information: The study used three CD4 naive, three CD4 memory, two CD8 naive and one CD8 memory plate per donor. Study conclusions and caveats: It was observed that 4% to 6% of naive CD4 clonotypes were shared across several donors. Some clonotypes were shared by all four sorted-subset donors, while others were not shared. The non-shared ones had lower generation probabilities than the shared ones.

On this clone itself: The antigen remains undetermined.

CDR3 length: 13 residues. Germline V gives CDR1 LNHDA, CDR2 SQIVND (reference sequence). V trimming: 3 bases; J trimming: 10 bases; junction bases outside the gene matches: 8. Profiled with immunoSEQ multiplex PCR; TCRdb holds only in-frame clones, not every one. The data contain hundreds of thousands of clones, 90% to 97% of them singletons. This TCR derives from a woman aged 25-40 years in good health. Sequenced material: naive CD4+ T cells sorted from blood. Subset: CD45RA+ positively selected. The chain couples TRBV19 to TRBJ1-1, with 7 bases that match TRBD1. CDR3 sequence reads: CASSMERRTGAFF. CDR3 nucleotide sequence: TGTGCCAGTAGTATGGAAAGAAGGACAGGAGCTTTCTTT.